The 27 T cell receptor beta chains below were found in one sample sequenced in a study of T cell clones after liver transplantation (dated by TCRdb to about 2019). The protocol used for the library was the immunoSEQ multiplex PCR assay. In its TCRdb copy, this immuneACCESS table keeps in-frame sequences only and misses some clones. Where compared with another copy, unresolved V genes explain less than half of these, and the others have no known cause. The sample contains 75,000 to 95,000 clones, 80% to 90% of them found a single time. Clones ranked in the top ten supply 2% to 2.5% of the sample. Source: CD4+ T cells from blood, taken less than 50 months after liver transplant. Receptor source: a human patient who received a liver transplant. After a transplant, some T cells may be the graft donor's own cells.

The V gene is TRBV6-1, the J gene TRBJ2-2; TRBD1 matches 7 bases. CDR3 size: 14 residues. Germline values: CDR1 MNHNS, CDR2 SASEGT. V shed 4 bases and J 4 bases; nucleotides not matched to a gene: 3. The CDR3 protein is CASSATGVTGELFF. CDR3 nucleotides: TGTGCCAGCAGTGCCACAGGGGTCACCGGGGAGCTGTTTTTT.

The V gene is TRBV19, the J gene TRBJ1-6; no reliable D call. The CDR3 covers 12 residues. Trimming left V 7 bases short and J 7 bases short, with 8 bases between. Germline CDR1 and CDR2: LNHDA and SQIVND (reference sequence). CDR3 loop: CASMRWNSPLHF. The CDR3 DNA follows: TGTGCCAGTATGCGATGGAATTCACCCCTCCACTTT.

This clone was observed a single time. V gene TRBV19 combines with J gene TRBJ1-1; unclear D gene. The V end lost 1 base, the J end lost 0 bases, and 12 bases lay between the germline ends. From germline, CDR1 is LNHDA and CDR2 SQIVND (reference sequence). The CDR3 extends over 16 amino acids. The CDR3 coding sequence is TGTGCCAGTAGTATAGCCCCCGGACGCGTGAACACTGAAGCTTTCTTT. Translated, it gives CASSIAPGRVNTEAFF. The full variable domain, in which reference TRBV19 and TRBJ1-1 provide the parts outside the CDR3, is DGGITQSPKYLFRKEGQNVTLSCEQNLNHDAMYWYRQDPGQGLRLIYYSQIVNDFQKGDIAEGYSVSREKKESFPLTVTSAQKNPTAFYLCASSIAPGRVNTEAFFGQGTRLTVV.

Only one count was recorded for this clone. The genes are TRBV19 and TRBJ2-1; 9 bases match TRBD1. V trimming: 4 bases; J trimming: 7 bases; junction bases outside the gene matches: 8. The CDR3 contains 15 residues. CDR1 and CDR2 (germline): LNHDA, SQIVND (reference sequence). The CDR3 sequence is CASSNSGTGLNEQFF. The CDR3 nucleotides are TGTGCCAGTAGTAACTCCGGGACAGGGCTTAATGAGCAGTTCTTC.

This chain uses TRBV6-5 with TRBJ2-1, with D uncertain. CDR1 is MNHEY and CDR2 is SVGAGI in the germline V gene. This CDR3 has 15 amino acids. Trimming removed 2 bases at V and 6 bases at J, with 14 bases between. In DNA form, the CDR3 reads TGTGCCAGCAGTTACCTGACCCGCCCCGTCAATGAGCAGTTCTTC. Amino acid sequence: CASSYLTRPVNEQFF.

V usage is TRBV6-5 and J usage is TRBJ1-5, with 8 bases that match TRBD1. CDR1 and CDR2 from the germline V gene are MNHEY and SVGAGI. V shed 10 bases, J shed 7 bases, and the junction held 9 bases outside the gene matches. CDR3 size: 13 residues. This chain's CDR3 is CATARDRLQPQHF. Written as DNA, the CDR3 is TGTGCCACCGCCCGGGACAGGCTCCAGCCCCAGCATTTT.

For the CDR3, the DNA is TGTGCCAGCAGCCAACGTGGGGGGGGCAACACTGAAGCTTTCTTT. Its translation is CASSQRGGGNTEAFF. The genes are TRBV7-2 and TRBJ1-1, with a tentative D call TRBD1 (6 bases). CDR1 and CDR2 from the germline V gene are SGHTA and FQGNSA. The germline V and J ends were trimmed by 5 bases and 2 bases, with 15 bases remaining between them. This CDR3 region has 15 residues.

This CDR3 is CASSRDRLGETQYF. The CDR3 bases are TGTGCCAGCAGTCGAGACAGGCTGGGAGAGACCCAGTACTTC. The V and J genes are TRBV7-3 and TRBJ2-5; tentatively, D is TRBD1 (6 bases). The CDR3 runs 14 residues. CDR1 SGHTA and CDR2 FQGTGA come from the germline V gene. Trimming stripped 6 bases from V and 4 bases from J, with 15 bases between.

The chain uses TRBV29-1 and TRBJ2-5; a possible D gene is TRBD2 (6 bases). Germline V gene lookup returns CDR1 SQVTM and CDR2 ANQGSEA. This CDR3 has 13 residues. V shed 3 bases and J shed 5 bases, with 13 bases lying between them. The CDR3 DNA reads TGCAGCGTTGAGCTAGCGTCTCGGGAGACCCAGTACTTC. Its translation: CSVELASRETQYF.

The chain recombines TRBV9 with TRBJ1-3; maybe TRBD1 (6 bases). This CDR3 comprises 15 residues. V lost 0 bases and J lost 9, with 16 bases in between. Germline V gene sequence: CDR1 SGDLS, CDR2 YYNGEE. CDR3 sequence (DNA): TGTGCCAGCAGCGTAGACCAGGGGAGGGGACGCACCATATATTTT. This codes for CASSVDQGRGRTIYF.

This clone was found once. The chain has TRBV27 and TRBJ2-6; weak D call: TRBD1 (6 bases). CDR3 length: 15 amino acids. Germline CDR1 and CDR2: MNHEY and SMNVEV (reference sequence). Deletions cut 7 bases from V and 0 bases from J, with 10 bases between. In DNA form, the CDR3 reads TGTGCCAGCACGACAGGTCTCTCTGGGGCCAACGTCCTGACTTTC. It is translated as CASTTGLSGANVLTF.

V is TRBV4-2 and J is TRBJ2-5; 7 nucleotides align to TRBD2. The CDR3 is made up of 15 amino acids. Germline trimming cut 1 base from V and 3 bases from J; bases unmatched to any gene: 5. Per the germline V gene, CDR1 is LGHNA and CDR2 is YNFKEQ. The CDR3 sequence is CASSQVLGTKETQYF. The DNA of the CDR3 is TGTGCCAGCAGCCAAGTACTCGGGACTAAAGAGACCCAGTACTTC.

The chain is built from TRBV7-2 and TRBJ1-1; D is unclear. This CDR3 is 10 amino acids long. Trimming stripped 4 bases from V and 3 bases from J, with 0 bases between. Germline assignment: CDR1 SGHTA and CDR2 FQGNSA. The CDR3 sequence is CASSYTEAFF. DNA of the CDR3: TGTGCCAGCAGCTACACTGAAGCTTTCTTT. The variable domain in full, completed from reference TRBV7-2 and TRBJ1-1, reads GAGVSQSPSNKVTEKGKDVELRCDPISGHTALYWYRQSLGQGLEFLIYFQGNSAPDKSGLPSDRFSAERTGGSVSTLTIQRTQQEDSAVYLCASSYTEAFFGQGTRLTVV.

This chain connects TRBV28 to TRBJ2-7, with no clear D. This CDR3 region has 11 residues. Germline V lookup: CDR1 MDHEN, CDR2 SYDVKM. The V end was cut by 5 bases, the J end by 3 bases, with 5 bases between. The CDR3 coding sequence is TGTGCCAGCAGTGCTCTCTACGAGCAGTACTTC. Its translation is CASSALYEQYF.

The chain joins TRBV5-1 to TRBJ1-2; 9 nucleotides agree with TRBD1. Germline CDR1 and CDR2: SGHRS and YFSETQ. The CDR3 loop spans 16 amino acids. Trimming removed 4 bases from V and 3 bases from J; junction bases left unmatched: 10. In DNA, the CDR3 is TGCGCCAGCAGCCCAAACCCGGGACAGGGAGACTATGGCTACACCTTC. This gives the protein CASSPNPGQGDYGYTF. Looking up the rest from reference TRBV5-1 and TRBJ1-2 gives the full variable domain: KAGVTQTPRYLIKTRGQQVTLSCSPISGHRSVSWYQQTPGQGLQFLFEYFSETQRNKGNFPGRFSGRQFSNSRSEMNVSTLELGDSALYLCASSPNPGQGDYGYTFGSGTRLTVV.

The V and J genes are TRBV2 and TRBJ2-3; TRBD2 matches 8 bases. There are 13 residues in the CDR3. Trimming removed 4 bases from V and 11 bases from J; junction bases left unmatched: 8. Germline assignment: CDR1 SNHLY and CDR2 FYNNEI. The CDR3 DNA reads as TGTGCCAGCAGTGCGGGCCCGGCGGGGGGGCAGTATTTT. As protein: CASSAGPAGGQYF.

The chain couples TRBV14 to TRBJ2-4; D is possibly TRBD2 (5 bases). The CDR3 contains 15 residues. The V end was cut by 0 bases, the J end by 7 bases, with 13 bases between. In germline, CDR1 is SGHDN, CDR2 FVKESK. The CDR3 nucleotides are TGTGCCAGCAGCCAAGATCGAGGGCGTGCGAACATTCAGTACTTC. The encoded protein is CASSQDRGRANIQYF.

The chain joins TRBV19 to TRBJ2-1; 7 nucleotides align to TRBD2. Unmatched junction bases numbered 0, after V lost 3 bases and J lost 1 base. Germline V lookup: CDR1 LNHDA, CDR2 SQIVND (reference sequence). CDR3 length: 14 amino acids. The CDR3 DNA reads TGTGCCAGTAGTATGGGGGGGTCCTACAATGAGCAGTTCTTC. Residues: CASSMGGSYNEQFF.

This chain joins TRBV7-3 and TRBJ2-2; 7 bases match TRBD1. Germline V gene lookup returns CDR1 SGHTA and CDR2 FQGTGA. The CDR3 is 16 amino acids. V gave up 5 bases and J gave up 3 bases; unmatched junction bases: 9. The CDR3 spells CASSPQGGPDTGELFF. The CDR3 DNA reads as TGTGCCAGCAGCCCTCAAGGGGGCCCCGACACCGGGGAGCTGTTTTTT.

The chain couples TRBV7-9 to TRBJ1-1; the D is unclear. Germline V lookup: CDR1 SEHNR, CDR2 FQNEAQ (reference sequence). CDR3 size: 13 residues. The V and J ends lost 5 bases and 3 bases respectively, with 10 bases between them. The CDR3 is CASSPRLDTEAFF. For the CDR3, the DNA is TGTGCCAGCAGCCCTCGTTTGGACACTGAAGCTTTCTTT.

The J gene is TRBJ2-5, the V gene TRBV19; the match to TRBD2 covers 9 bases. J lost 3 bases, V lost 8 bases, and 7 bases had no gene match. The CDR3 totals 14 residues. Germline V gene lookup returns CDR1 LNHDA and CDR2 SQIVND (reference sequence). The CDR3 protein is CASGERGAKETQYF. In nucleotides, the CDR3 is TGTGCCAGTGGCGAGCGGGGGGCGAAAGAGACCCAGTACTTC.

V gene TRBV10-3 combines with J gene TRBJ1-5; 7 bases match TRBD1. V shed 8 bases and J 0 bases; nucleotides not matched to a gene: 1. The CDR3 spans 13 residues. The germline V gene encodes CDR1 ENHRY and CDR2 SYGVKD. In nucleotides, the CDR3 is TGTGCCATCCAGGGGGATAGCAATCAGCCCCAGCATTTT. This encodes CAIQGDSNQPQHF.

The DNA for the CDR3 is TGCGCCAGCAGCCAAGTGAACCCATCACCAGGCGATGAGCAGTTCTTC. It translates to CASSQVNPSPGDEQFF. This chain links TRBV4-1 with TRBJ2-1; D call uncertain. This CDR3 contains 16 residues. CDR1 and CDR2 from the germline V gene are MGHRA and YSYEKL. Trimming left V 1 base short and J 8 bases short, with 18 bases between.

This chain uses TRBV19 with TRBJ2-5; the match to TRBD2 covers 7 bases. V gave up 6 bases and J gave up 5 bases; unmatched junction bases: 12. The CDR3 contains 15 residues. Germline CDR1 is LNHDA and CDR2 is SQIVND (reference sequence). The CDR3 protein is CASRSHSAGFETQYF. The CDR3 nucleotides read TGTGCCAGTAGATCCCACTCAGCGGGATTTGAGACCCAGTACTTC.

About this clone: The sample holds other DNA sequences that translate to the same CDR3. The chain uses TRBV11-2 and TRBJ1-1; D uncertain. Trimming left V 0 bases short and J 1 base short, with 3 bases between. Germline V CDR1 and CDR2: SGHAT, FQNNGV. The CDR3 length is 13 residues. The CDR3 DNA reads as TGTGCCAGCAGCTTAGAGAGGAACACTGAAGCTTTCTTT. Its translation is CASSLERNTEAFF.

V is TRBV7-9 and J is TRBJ2-2, with 7 bases that match TRBD2. CDR1 SEHNR and CDR2 FQNEAQ come from the germline V gene (reference sequence). The V gene end was trimmed by 5 bases and the J gene end by 4 bases; junction bases not matched to a gene: 4. The CDR3 is 14 residues long. CDR3 nucleotide sequence: TGTGCCAGCAGCCTAACGGGGGGCACCGGGGAGCTGTTTTTT. Its protein is CASSLTGGTGELFF.

The V gene is TRBV5-6, the J gene TRBJ2-7, with TRBD1 matching over 7 bases. Germline V lookup: CDR1 SGHDT, CDR2 YYEEEE. The CDR3 contains 14 residues. With 4 bases clipped from V and 7 bases from J, the junction kept 11 bases outside the gene matches. The CDR3 spells CASSLVGGLAEQYF. The CDR3 DNA is TGTGCCAGCAGCCTGGTAGGGGGCCTGGCAGAGCAGTACTTC.